This T cell receptor beta chain is from a study of CD8 T cells in Susac syndrome. The authors reverse transcribed about 0.5 to 1 ug RNA with random hexamers. An immunoSEQ multiplex PCR amplified TCR beta CDR3 over 54 Vbeta and 13 Jbeta. TCRdb re-called the immunoSEQ multiplex PCR reads with MiXCR, one entry per CDR3 protein. Here the sample spans about 150,000 distinct CDR3 sequences, 85% to 95% being singletons. Blood CD8+ and CD4+ T cells underwent high-throughput TCR beta sequencing. The multiple sclerosis controls were treatment-naive patients affected by stable or active relapsing-remitting disease. CD8+ and CD4+ T cells were negatively isolated; TEMRA cells were FACS-enriched. CDR3 length equals 17 residues. Germline V gene lookup returns CDR1 SGHNT and CDR2 YYREEE (reference sequence). The J segment lost 3 bases and the V segment lost 3 bases, leaving 14 bases of the junction unmatched.

This sequence originates from a human donor with multiple sclerosis. Sequenced: CD4+ T cells from PBMCs. The rearrangement links TRBV5-4 to TRBJ1-1, with 7 bases matching TRBD1. CDR3: CASSSKIRTGGDTEAFF. In nucleotides, the CDR3 is TGTGCCAGCAGCTCAAAAATCAGGACAGGCGGGGACACTGAAGCTTTCTTT.